The 21 T cell receptor beta chains presented below share a single source sample, sequenced in a study of spatial heterogeneity in lung cancer (dated 2019 in TCRdb). The library was produced with 5' RACE. The sequencer listed for this sample is NextSeq 500. TCRdb ran its own pipeline on the public reads, namely fastp trimming at Q25 and MiXCR clone calling, and kept in-frame beta chains. Each CDR3 protein gets just one entry, which takes the most common genes and DNA from the rows behind it. Across this sample there are approximately 44,000 distinct CDR3 sequences, with roughly 13% seen only once. The top ten hold 55% to 60% of the sample. The sample's time point label is to be understood as: sample taken at primary tumor resection. The specimen was PBMCs, collected at surgery. Receptors were obtained from a male donor with early-stage non-small cell lung cancer.

V is TRBV28 and J is TRBJ1-5; maybe TRBD1 (5 bases). This CDR3 contains 16 residues. The germline V gene encodes CDR1 MDHEN and CDR2 SYDVKM. The germline V and J ends were trimmed by 7 bases and 5 bases, with 21 bases remaining between them. The chain's CDR3 is CASKIPGPTGYQPQHF. DNA for the CDR3: TGTGCCAGCAAAATCCCGGGCCCAACAGGATATCAGCCCCAGCATTTT.

This clonotype has just a few counts. The genes are TRBV5-6 and TRBJ1-5, with 9 bases fitting TRBD1. In germline, CDR1 is SGHDT, CDR2 YYEEEE. Trimming cost V 4 bases and J 6 bases; bases outside gene matches: 11. The CDR3 runs to 16 residues. The CDR3 bases are TGTGCCAGCAGCGGGGGGACAGGGAGTAAAAGTCAGCCCCAGCATTTT. Translation gives CASSGGTGSKSQPQHF.

This clonotype was counted at least ten times. The V gene is TRBV28, the J gene TRBJ2-7, with D unresolved. Germline CDR1 is MDHEN and CDR2 is SYDVKM. Trimming took off 7 bases at V and 1 base at J, with 8 bases between the two ends. This CDR3 is built from 12 residues. CDR3 bases: TGTGCCAGCACCGAAGGGTCCTACGAGCAGTACTTC. Its translation: CASTEGSYEQYF.

CDR3 residues: CASSLSLTGELFF. CDR3 DNA: TGTGCCAGCAGTTTGTCCCTCACCGGGGAGCTGTTTTTT. This sequence joins TRBV12-3 or TRBV12-4 and TRBJ2-2; no clear D. V lost 3 bases to trimming and J lost 4 bases, with 6 bases between them. CDR3 length: 13 residues.

J is TRBJ2-5 and V is TRBV20-1; 7 nucleotides line up with TRBD1. The CDR3 is 13 amino acids. With 6 bases clipped from V and 1 base from J, the junction kept 5 bases outside the gene matches. Germline CDR1 and CDR2: DFQATT and SNEGSKA (reference sequence). For the CDR3, the DNA is TGCAGTGCGGAGGACAGGACCCAAGAGACCCAGTACTTC. Its translation: CSAEDRTQETQYF.

The rearrangement uses TRBV7-2 and TRBJ2-3, with D perhaps TRBD2 (5 bases). CDR3 length equals 15 residues. The V end was cut by 0 bases, the J end by 2 bases, with 9 bases between. Germline loops: CDR1 SGHTA, CDR2 FQGNSA. This chain's CDR3 is CASSLAPGSTDTQYF. DNA for the CDR3: TGTGCCAGCAGCTTAGCCCCGGGATCCACAGATACGCAGTATTTT.

This clonotype occurred a few times. The chain employs TRBV5-1 and TRBJ2-5; 7 positions agree with TRBD2. Trimming at V came to 1 base and at J to 3 bases, leaving 0 bases not matched to a gene. This CDR3 comprises 13 residues. Germline V gene lookup returns CDR1 SGHRS and CDR2 YFSETQ. CDR3 region: CASSLREEETQYF. The CDR3 DNA sequence: TGCGCCAGCAGCTTGCGGGAGGAAGAGACCCAGTACTTC.

This clonotype showed up just a few times. This rearrangement joins TRBV20-1 to TRBJ1-1; a possible D gene is TRBD1 (5 bases). Trimming left V 5 bases short and J 0 bases short, with 16 bases between. This CDR3 has 15 amino acids. Per the germline V gene, CDR1 is DFQATT and CDR2 is SNEGSKA (reference sequence). CDR3 amino acids: CSAGAGISMNTEAFF. DNA of the CDR3: TGCAGTGCTGGGGCCGGGATTTCTATGAACACTGAAGCTTTCTTT.

This clonotype came up a few times. The chain carries TRBV10-2 and TRBJ1-6, with 10 bases aligning to TRBD1. CDR3 length equals 17 residues. Germline assignment: CDR1 WSHSY and CDR2 SAAADI. The ends lost 5 bases at V and 8 bases at J; junction bases unmatched: 12. CDR3 DNA: TGCGCCAGCAGTAGATCCGGGACAGGGGTTGTAGATTCACCCCTCCACTTT. Translation gives CASSRSGTGVVDSPLHF.

This clonotype was recorded a few times. This sequence joins TRBV7-3 and TRBJ2-1, with 9 bases matching TRBD2. The length of the CDR3 is 15 residues. After removal of 5 bases from V and 2 bases from J, the junction contained 4 bases not matched to a gene. Looked up from germline, CDR1 is SGHTA and CDR2 is FQGTGA. CDR3 bases: TGTGCCAGCAGCGTTCTAGCGGGAACCTACAATGAGCAGTTCTTC. Protein: CASSVLAGTYNEQFF.

The chain carries TRBV5-8 and TRBJ2-3; TRBD2 aligns across 10 bases. The length of the CDR3 is 17 residues. J gave up 1 base and V 1 base, and 6 bases lay outside the gene matches. The germline V gene encodes CDR1 SGHTS and CDR2 YDEGEE. CDR3 protein: CASSLRLAGARTDTQYF. CDR3 in DNA: TGTGCCAGCAGCTTGCGCCTAGCGGGGGCGCGCACAGATACGCAGTATTTT.

Many counts were recorded for this clonotype. V usage is TRBV29-1 and J usage is TRBJ2-1; 7 bases align to TRBD1. Per germline, CDR1 SQVTM and CDR2 ANQGSEA. CDR3 length: 14 amino acids. V was clipped by 0 bases and J by 7 bases; unmatched bases: 6. The CDR3 protein is CSVEDPTQGNEQFF. CDR3 bases: TGCAGCGTTGAAGATCCTACACAGGGGAATGAGCAGTTCTTC.

On this clonotype itself: A much larger clone differs by one base, so this may be a read error. V and J are TRBV2 and TRBJ1-5, with D possibly TRBD1 on 5 matching bases. Per germline, CDR1 SNHLY and CDR2 FYNNEI. V gave up 8 bases and J gave up 7 bases, with 18 bases separating them. There are 14 residues in the CDR3. This CDR3 reads CASSWIVREQPQHF. The CDR3 bases are TGTGCCAGCTCATGGATAGTCAGGGAACAGCCCCAGCATTTT.

This clonotype showed up many times. In nucleotides, the CDR3 is TGTGCCAGCAGTAAGGGCCCGTTTAAGTACTTC. This encodes CASSKGPFKYF. The chain uses TRBV12-3 or TRBV12-4 and TRBJ2-7; D is unclear. The CDR3 sequence is 11 residues long. V lost 5 bases, J lost 11 bases, and 13 bases lay in between.

V is TRBV12-3 or TRBV12-4 and J is TRBJ1-3; D remains ambiguous. The CDR3 sequence is 10 residues long. V was cut by 6 bases and J by 5 bases, with 2 bases left in between. CDR3 nucleotide sequence: TGTGCCAGCAGGAGAAACACCATATATTTT. It translates to CASRRNTIYF.

The sample holds many counts of this clonotype. V gene TRBV29-1 combines with J gene TRBJ2-5; D remains unclear. V shed 4 bases and J shed 7 bases, with 19 bases lying between them. In germline, CDR1 is SQVTM, CDR2 ANQGSEA. CDR3 length equals 14 residues. The CDR3 sequence is CSVGPSGGHGTQYF. The CDR3 region has the DNA TGCAGCGTTGGCCCTAGTGGTGGTCATGGGACCCAGTACTTC.

This clonotype has just a few counts. This sequence joins TRBV4-1 and TRBJ1-2; 9 bases are shared with TRBD1. J lost 2 bases, V lost 8 bases, and 0 bases had no gene match. Germline lookup yields CDR1 MGHRA and CDR2 YSYEKL. The CDR3 has 12 amino acids. CDR3 sequence reads: CASGTGNYGYTF. In DNA, the CDR3 is TGCGCCAGCGGGACAGGGAACTATGGCTACACCTTC.

The chain has TRBV5-5 and TRBJ2-7; TRBD1 aligns across 7 bases. Trimming cost V 2 bases and J 6 bases; bases outside gene matches: 11. CDR1 is SGHKS, CDR2 YYEKEE, per germline (reference sequence). The CDR3 length is 15 residues. CDR3 DNA sequence: TGTGCCAGCAGCTTCTTAGGGGGCGACTCCGGCGAGCAGTACTTC. Protein sequence: CASSFLGGDSGEQYF.

V and J are TRBV3-1 and TRBJ2-3, with 7 bases identical to TRBD2. V lost 1 base and J lost 4; bases outside the gene matches: 2. CDR3 length: 14 residues. Germline CDR1 reads LGHDT; CDR2 reads YNNKEL (reference sequence). The CDR3 DNA reads TGTGCCAGCAGCCAAGGAACTAGCGCAGATACGCAGTATTTT. Its protein product is CASSQGTSADTQYF.

This clonotype was detected many times. The rearrangement joins TRBV20-1 to TRBJ1-5; 8 positions agree with TRBD1. The ends lost 6 bases at V and 6 bases at J; junction bases unmatched: 10. Germline V gene sequence: CDR1 DFQATT, CDR2 SNEGSKA (reference sequence). The CDR3 spans 14 residues. CDR3 amino acids: CSATGQGSAQPQHF. CDR3 DNA: TGCAGTGCAACCGGACAGGGTTCGGCTCAGCCCCAGCATTTT.

The chain uses TRBV30 and TRBJ2-7; D call uncertain. Germline loops: CDR1 GTSNPN, CDR2 SVGIG (reference sequence). CDR3 length: 13 amino acids. The ends were cut back, 3 bases at V and 0 bases at J, with 9 bases in the middle. Here the CDR3 DNA reads TGTGCCTGGAGCGGCCACCTCTCCTACGAGCAGTACTTC. Residues: CAWSGHLSYEQYF.